This T cell receptor beta chain was identified during a study of T cell responses to AZD1222 COVID-19 vaccine. To note about this clone: What it binds is unknown.

Only in-frame clones appear in the TCRdb table, and some are missing; sequencing was by immunoSEQ multiplex PCR. The table has about 160,000 clones, 88% seen once. This CDR3 has 18 amino acids. With 0 bases removed from V and 0 bases from J, the gap between germline ends came to 15 bases. Per germline, CDR1 KGHSH and CDR2 LQKENI. General study findings and limits: Spike-specific TCRs gained breadth and depth after people received two AZD1222 doses.

Here the sequenced sample was peripheral blood, taken on day 0 of AZD1222 vaccination. This clonotype was obtained from an adult in good health. The V and J genes are TRBV18 and TRBJ1-5; TRBD1 is a possible D gene (5 bases). CDR3 bases: TGTGCCAGCTCACCACCAGGACTTTCAGGGCATAGCAATCAGCCCCAGCATTTT. This translates into CASSPPGLSGHSNQPQHF.